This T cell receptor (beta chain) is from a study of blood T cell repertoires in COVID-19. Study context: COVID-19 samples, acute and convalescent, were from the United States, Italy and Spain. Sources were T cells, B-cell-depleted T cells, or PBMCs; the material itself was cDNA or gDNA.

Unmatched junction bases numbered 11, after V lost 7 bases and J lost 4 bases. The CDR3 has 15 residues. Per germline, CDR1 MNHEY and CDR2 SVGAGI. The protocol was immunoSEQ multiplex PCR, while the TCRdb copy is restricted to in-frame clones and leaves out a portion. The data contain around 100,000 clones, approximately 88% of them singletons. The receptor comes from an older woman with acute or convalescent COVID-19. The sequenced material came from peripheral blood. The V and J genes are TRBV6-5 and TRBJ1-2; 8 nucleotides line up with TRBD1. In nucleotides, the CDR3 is TGTGCCAGCAATACTTCCCCGGGACAGGTCTATGGCTACACCTTC. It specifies CASNTSPGQVYGYTF.